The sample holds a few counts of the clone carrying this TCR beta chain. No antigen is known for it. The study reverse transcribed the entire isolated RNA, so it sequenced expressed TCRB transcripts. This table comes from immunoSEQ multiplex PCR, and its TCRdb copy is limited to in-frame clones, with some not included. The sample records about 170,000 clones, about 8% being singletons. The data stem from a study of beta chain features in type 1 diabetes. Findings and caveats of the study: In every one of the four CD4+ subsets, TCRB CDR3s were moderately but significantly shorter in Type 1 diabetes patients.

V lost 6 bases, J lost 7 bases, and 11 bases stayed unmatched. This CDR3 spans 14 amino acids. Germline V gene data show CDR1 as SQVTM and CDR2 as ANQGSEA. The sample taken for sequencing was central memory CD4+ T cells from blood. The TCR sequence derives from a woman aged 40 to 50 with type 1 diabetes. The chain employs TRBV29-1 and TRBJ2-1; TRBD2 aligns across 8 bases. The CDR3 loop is CSVEPGLGDNEQFF. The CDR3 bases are TGCAGCGTAGAACCGGGACTAGGAGATAATGAGCAGTTCTTC.